The next 21 T cell receptor beta chains were all read from a single sample in a study of cytomegalovirus exposure and HLA in healthy donors. Clones were read by immunoSEQ multiplex PCR, and TCRdb kept only the in-frame ones, dropping some. This table has about 43,000 clones, around nine tenths appearing once. Sequences were obtained from PBMCs. The receptors stem from a man younger than 35 in good health and CMV-seronegative.

This rearrangement joins TRBV19 to TRBJ1-5; 7 bases match TRBD1. J lost 0 bases, V lost 6 bases, and 8 bases had no gene match. The CDR3 extends over 16 amino acids. Germline CDR1 reads LNHDA; CDR2 reads SQIVND (reference sequence). The DNA of the CDR3 is TGTGCCAGTAGCAGGACAGGAACCTATAGCAATCAGCCCCAGCATTTT. Its protein product is CASSRTGTYSNQPQHF.

CDR3 nucleotide sequence: TGTGCCAGCGGGGTGTGGGGGGAGAGTCAGCCCCAGCATTTT. The encoded protein is CASGVWGESQPQHF. The chain links TRBV27 to TRBJ1-5, with D perhaps TRBD1 (5 bases). The CDR3 runs to 14 residues. V lost 8 bases to trimming and J lost 6 bases, with 17 bases between them. The germline V gene has CDR1 MNHEY and CDR2 SMNVEV (reference sequence).

The rearrangement uses TRBV6-6 and TRBJ2-2; a possible D gene is TRBD2 (6 bases). Trimming stripped 7 bases from V and 4 bases from J, with 10 bases between. This CDR3 spans 13 amino acids. Germline V CDR1 and CDR2: MNHNY, SVGAGI (reference sequence). The DNA for the CDR3 is TGTGCCAGCATCAACGGGGGCACCGGGGAGCTGTTTTTT. Translation gives CASINGGTGELFF.

This clone was detected only a few times. This sequence joins TRBV7-2 and TRBJ2-7; TRBD2 aligns across 10 bases. V gave up 7 bases and J gave up 2 bases; unmatched junction bases: 8. This CDR3 has 15 amino acids. CDR1 and CDR2 (germline): SGHTA, FQGNSA. CDR3 loop: CASTLRSGGAYEQYF. The CDR3 nucleotides read TGTGCCAGCACCCTCCGGAGCGGGGGGGCCTACGAGCAGTACTTC.

V and J are TRBV9 and TRBJ2-5; TRBD2 matches at 10 bases. The junction had 5 bases not matched to a gene; V was cut back by 0 bases and J by 3 bases. This CDR3 has 16 amino acids. Germline CDR1 is SGDLS and CDR2 is YYNGEE. The CDR3 DNA follows: TGTGCCAGCAGCGTAGAAAGTCTAGCGGGAGAAGAGACCCAGTACTTC. Protein: CASSVESLAGEETQYF.

In this sample, this clone turned up a few times. This sequence joins TRBV4-2 and TRBJ1-6, with TRBD1 matching over 8 bases. J was trimmed by 7 bases and V by 4 bases; bases with no gene match: 12. Germline CDR1 is LGHNA and CDR2 is YNFKEQ. This CDR3 spans 17 amino acids. CDR3 sequence: CASSPIAGGAENSPLHF. As DNA, the CDR3 is TGTGCCAGCAGCCCTATCGCAGGGGGCGCTGAGAATTCACCCCTCCACTTT.

The V and J genes are TRBV10-3 and TRBJ1-5; no clear D. This CDR3 comprises 15 residues. Trimming pared 6 bases from V and 1 base from J, leaving 13 bases between. CDR1 is ENHRY, CDR2 SYGVKD, per germline. In DNA form, the CDR3 reads TGTGCCATCAGAGAAGACATGTACAGCAATCAGCCCCAGCATTTT. Its protein is CAIREDMYSNQPQHF.

This chain joins TRBV5-1 and TRBJ1-1; 7 bases line up with TRBD1. Germline V gene sequence: CDR1 SGHRS, CDR2 YFSETQ. CDR3 size: 15 residues. Unmatched junction bases numbered 11, after V lost 4 bases and J lost 5 bases. The CDR3 sequence is CASSVTGLSRTEAFF. In DNA form, the CDR3 reads TGCGCCAGCAGCGTGACAGGGTTAAGTCGTACTGAAGCTTTCTTT.

This chain links TRBV2 with TRBJ2-1, with 7 bases lining up with TRBD2. Looked up from germline, CDR1 is SNHLY and CDR2 is FYNNEI. The CDR3 sequence is 18 residues long. J lost 3 bases, V lost 3 bases, and 14 bases had no gene match. This chain's CDR3 is CASSEGPSGSKIYNEQFF. The DNA of the CDR3 is TGTGCCAGCAGTGAGGGGCCTAGCGGATCCAAGATCTACAATGAGCAGTTCTTC.

This chain links TRBV5-1 with TRBJ1-3; D is perhaps TRBD1 (5 bases). The V end lost 0 bases, the J end lost 6 bases, and 13 bases lay between the germline ends. Germline V gives CDR1 SGHRS, CDR2 YFSETQ. The CDR3 runs to 15 residues. In DNA form, the CDR3 reads TGCGCCAGCAGCTTGGAAGGGGTTCACGAAAACACCATATATTTT. Translating it yields CASSLEGVHENTIYF.

In DNA, the CDR3 is TGTGCTAGTGGTGACAGGGGGTGGGAGACCCAGTACTTC. Amino acids: CASGDRGWETQYF. The chain carries TRBV12-5 and TRBJ2-5; 9 bases line up with TRBD1. The CDR3 has 13 residues. J lost 5 bases, V lost 5 bases, and 3 bases had no gene match. Germline V gene lookup returns CDR1 LGHNT and CDR2 FRNRAP.

The CDR3 spells CASSQGTGGYGYTF. In DNA, the CDR3 is TGTGCCAGCAGCCAAGGGACAGGGGGATATGGCTACACCTTC. This chain joins TRBV7-6 and TRBJ1-2, with 11 bases aligning to TRBD1. V shed 5 bases, J shed 5 bases, and the junction held 4 bases outside the gene matches. From germline, CDR1 is SGHVS and CDR2 FNYEAQ. CDR3 length: 14 amino acids.

V and J are TRBV19 and TRBJ2-7; unclear D gene. V lost 6 bases to trimming and J lost 0 bases, with 12 bases between them. From germline, CDR1 is LNHDA and CDR2 SQIVND (reference sequence). This CDR3 contains 14 residues. The CDR3 DNA is TGTGCCAGTAGCTCAGACATACTCTCCTACGAGCAGTACTTC. Amino acid sequence: CASSSDILSYEQYF.

The chain recombines TRBV25-1 with TRBJ2-7; 9 bases map to TRBD2. Trimming removed 1 base from V and 0 bases from J; junction bases left unmatched: 4. There are 16 residues in the CDR3. Germline V CDR1 and CDR2: MGHDK, SYGVNS. CDR3 coding DNA: TGTGCCAGCAGTGAATGGGGTAGCGGGAGCTCCTACGAGCAGTACTTC. As protein: CASSEWGSGSSYEQYF.

The chain recombines TRBV9 with TRBJ2-3; 8 positions agree with TRBD1. Germline assignment: CDR1 SGDLS and CDR2 YYNGEE. Trimming took 1 base from V and 4 from J; bases not matched to a gene: 2. This CDR3 comprises 14 residues. The DNA of the CDR3 is TGTGCCAGCAGCGTACAGGGGGCCCCAGATACGCAGTATTTT. Protein product: CASSVQGAPDTQYF.

In its sample, this clone was seen once. The chain employs TRBV6-5 and TRBJ1-1, with 8 bases matching TRBD1. Germline V lookup: CDR1 MNHEY, CDR2 SVGAGI. The length of the CDR3 is 13 residues. The trim removed 8 bases at V and 6 bases at J, leaving 8 bases unmatched. This CDR3 is CASQDRDLSEAFF. CDR3 in DNA: TGTGCCAGCCAGGACAGGGATTTATCTGAAGCTTTCTTT.

V and J are TRBV7-9 and TRBJ2-3; 8 bases fit TRBD2. The V gene's germline CDR1 is SEHNR and CDR2 FQNEAQ (reference sequence). The CDR3 spans 17 residues. J was trimmed by 6 bases and V by 5 bases; bases with no gene match: 16. The CDR3 DNA sequence: TGTGCCAGCAGCGTAGAAGCCGCGGGGGGCCCCAAGGATACGCAGTATTTT. Amino acids: CASSVEAAGGPKDTQYF.

The V and J genes are TRBV5-5 and TRBJ1-1; TRBD1 is a possible D gene (5 bases). V was trimmed by 0 bases and J by 1 base, leaving 10 bases between them. The germline V gene encodes CDR1 SGHKS and CDR2 YYEKEE (reference sequence). The CDR3 covers 15 residues. The CDR3 loop reads CASSLGGDRNTEAFF. The CDR3 region has the DNA TGTGCCAGCAGCTTGGGAGGTGACAGGAACACTGAAGCTTTCTTT.

This sequence joins TRBV2 and TRBJ1-2; tentative D call: TRBD1 (5 bases). Trimming removed 2 bases at V and 2 bases at J, with 9 bases between. CDR1 is SNHLY, CDR2 FYNNEI, per germline. The CDR3 is 14 residues long. The CDR3 region has the DNA TGTGCCAGCAGTGAACAGACAGCAAACTATGGCTACACCTTC. This codes for CASSEQTANYGYTF.

The gene calls are TRBV19 and TRBJ1-5; D is perhaps TRBD1 (6 bases). V was pared by 1 base and J by 6 bases, with 10 bases between. This CDR3 region has 14 residues. Germline V gene data show CDR1 as LNHDA and CDR2 as SQIVND (reference sequence). CDR3 sequence reads: CASSIAGGSQPQHF. The DNA of the CDR3 is TGTGCCAGTAGTATAGCTGGGGGCAGTCAGCCCCAGCATTTT.

The chain links TRBV4-3 to TRBJ2-1; 8 bases are a match to TRBD2. This CDR3 is 17 amino acids long. Germline V gene lookup returns CDR1 LGHNA and CDR2 YSLEER. Trimming at V came to 3 bases and at J to 2 bases, leaving 9 bases not matched to a gene. The CDR3: CASSHIPGGAPYNEQFF. In nucleotides, the CDR3 is TGCGCCAGCAGCCACATCCCCGGGGGGGCCCCCTACAATGAGCAGTTCTTC.